What follows are 21 T cell receptor beta chains derived from one specimen sequenced in a study of blood T cells in healthy people across ages (dated by TCRdb to about 2015). To prepare the library, 5' RACE was applied. Reads for this sample came from an Illumina HiSeq 2500. A second PCR of about 6 to 12 cycles was performed with a sample-barcoded 5' primer and a J-beta primer mix. Using fastp at Q25 and MiXCR, TCRdb reprocessed the public reads and kept productive beta chains. Every CDR3 protein is listed once, alongside the most common genes and DNA of its rows. Counted in this sample were roughly 800,000 distinct CDR3 sequences; about 62% of them appeared once. The leading ten clones occupy 20% to 25% of the sample. Material: blood. Every receptor here comes from a man aged 25-45 years in good health.

The gene calls are TRBV20-1 and TRBJ2-1; D is possibly TRBD2 (7 bases). V was clipped by 3 bases and J by 5 bases, with 26 bases between them. Germline V CDR1 and CDR2: DFQATT, SNEGSKA (reference sequence). This CDR3 contains 18 residues. The CDR3 coding sequence is TGCAGTGCTAGTGGAGGGGGGAGGGCGCACTCTAAAGACAATGAGCAGTTCTTC. Protein: CSASGGGRAHSKDNEQFF.

Only a few counts were recorded for this clonotype. The chain has TRBV6-1 and TRBJ2-7, with TRBD2 identical over 9 bases. Losses at the gene ends were 7 bases for V and 2 bases for J; bases not matched to a gene: 12. CDR1 and CDR2 (germline): MNHNS, SASEGT. The CDR3 covers 16 residues. CDR3 nucleotides: TGTGCCAGCATGATTTCTGCGGGAGGGCCCACCTACGAGCAGTACTTC. Residues: CASMISAGGPTYEQYF.

The V call is TRBV29-1, the J call TRBJ1-2; D is unclear. The germline gives CDR1 SQVTM, CDR2 ANQGSEA. The CDR3 extends over 14 amino acids. V dropped 5 bases and J dropped 4 bases, with 17 bases sitting between them. The CDR3 sequence is CSVKVGGSIYGYTF. The CDR3 bases are TGCAGCGTTAAGGTCGGCGGCTCGATCTATGGCTACACCTTC.

This clonotype was recorded a few times. The V call is TRBV27, the J call TRBJ2-1; D uncertain. The germline CDR1 and CDR2 sequences are MNHEY and SMNVEV (reference sequence). V was pared by 3 bases and J by 1 base, with 7 bases between. The CDR3 sequence is 14 residues long. CDR3 bases: TGTGCCAGCAGTTTTTATGGGTCCTACAATGAGCAGTTCTTC. Translated: CASSFYGSYNEQFF.

This clonotype was seen only a few times. The genes are TRBV11-2 and TRBJ2-4, with D possibly matching TRBD2 (6 bases). Between the trimmed V and J ends, which lost 1 base and 5 bases, there was a span of 12 bases. The CDR3 extends over 15 amino acids. Per the germline V gene, CDR1 is SGHAT and CDR2 is FQNNGV. CDR3 coding DNA: TGTGCCAGCAGCTTAGTTGGGGACTCACAAAACATTCAGTACTTC. Protein product: CASSLVGDSQNIQYF.

V and J are TRBV18 and TRBJ2-5; 10 bases are shared with TRBD2. CDR1 and CDR2 (germline): KGHSH, LQKENI. CDR3 length equals 15 residues. With 3 bases clipped from V and 2 bases from J, the junction kept 3 bases outside the gene matches. CDR3 in DNA: TGTGCCAGCTCACCGGTAGCGGGGGGACAAGAGACCCAGTACTTC. Protein product: CASSPVAGGQETQYF. Together with reference TRBV18 and TRBJ2-5, the CDR3 gives the full variable domain: NAGVMQNPRHLVRRRGQEARLRCSPMKGHSHVYWYRQLPEEGLKFMVYLQKENIIDESGMPKERFSAEFPKEGPSILRIQQVVRGDSAAYFCASSPVAGGQETQYFGPGTRLLVL.

In the case of this clonotype: Possible read error: a much larger clone is one base away. The V and J genes are TRBV6-1 and TRBJ2-4, with a tentative D call TRBD2 (6 bases). Germline CDR1 and CDR2: MNHNS and SASEGT. V gave up 7 bases and J gave up 8 bases, with 15 bases separating them. CDR3 length: 13 residues. The chain's CDR3 is CASKRTEGDIQYF. CDR3 sequence (DNA): TGTGCCAGCAAACGGACGGAGGGAGACATTCAGTACTTC.

The chain carries TRBV13 and TRBJ2-5, with 8 bases lining up with TRBD2. This CDR3 spans 15 amino acids. The V gene's germline CDR1 is PRHDT and CDR2 FYEKMQ (reference sequence). The V gene end was trimmed by 0 bases and the J gene end by 4 bases; junction bases not matched to a gene: 4. The CDR3 reads CASSLGGGARETQYF. The DNA of the CDR3 is TGTGCCAGCAGCTTAGGCGGGGGGGCCCGAGAGACCCAGTACTTC.

In its sample, this clonotype was seen a few times. This chain links TRBV29-1 with TRBJ2-1; TRBD2 agrees at 10 bases. Unmatched junction bases numbered 8, after V lost 7 bases and J lost 5 bases. The CDR3 runs to 14 residues. The germline V gene has CDR1 SQVTM and CDR2 ANQGSEA. This chain's CDR3 is CSGVAGGWDNEQFF. The CDR3 DNA follows: TGCAGCGGGGTAGCGGGAGGCTGGGACAATGAGCAGTTCTTC.

The chain uses TRBV7-2 and TRBJ2-7; perhaps TRBD2 as D (7 bases). This CDR3 spans 17 amino acids. Germline lookup yields CDR1 SGHTA and CDR2 FQGNSA. With 1 base removed from V and 2 bases from J, the gap between germline ends came to 18 bases. The CDR3 region is CASSLVGGAGAPYEQYF. Here the CDR3 DNA reads TGTGCCAGCAGCTTAGTTGGGGGGGCGGGAGCGCCCTACGAGCAGTACTTC. The entire variable domain, with the rest obtained from reference TRBV7-2 and TRBJ2-7, is as follows: GAGVSQSPSNKVTEKGKDVELRCDPISGHTALYWYRQSLGQGLEFLIYFQGNSAPDKSGLPSDRFSAERTGGSVSTLTIQRTQQEDSAVYLCASSLVGGAGAPYEQYFGPGTRLTVT.

This rearrangement joins TRBV7-2 to TRBJ2-2; 8 positions agree with TRBD1. J was trimmed by 6 bases and V by 2 bases; bases with no gene match: 11. Germline-derived CDR1 and CDR2 are SGHTA and FQGNSA. This CDR3 has 17 amino acids. The CDR3 is CASSLKIAGQASGELFF. The CDR3 region has the DNA TGTGCCAGCAGCTTAAAGATTGCGGGACAGGCTTCCGGGGAGCTGTTTTTT.

V is TRBV20-1 and J is TRBJ2-2; D may be TRBD2 (5 bases). The CDR3 consists of 17 residues. The germline V gene has CDR1 DFQATT and CDR2 SNEGSKA (reference sequence). Trimming cost V 0 bases and J 1 base, with 15 bases left between them. The CDR3 loop is CSARDPRAVVNTGELFF. For the CDR3, the DNA is TGCAGTGCTAGAGATCCAAGAGCGGTAGTGAACACCGGGGAGCTGTTTTTT.

This clonotype was seen only a few times. This chain uses TRBV25-1 with TRBJ2-7, with D perhaps matching TRBD2 (5 bases). The CDR3 consists of 13 residues. The V and J ends lost 4 bases and 3 bases respectively, with 10 bases between them. CDR1 is MGHDK, CDR2 SYGVNS, per germline. The CDR3 loop is CASSAGDFYEQYF. Here the CDR3 DNA reads TGTGCCAGCAGTGCCGGGGATTTCTACGAGCAGTACTTC.

This chain uses TRBV13 with TRBJ2-7, with 8 nucleotides matching TRBD2. The CDR3 consists of 14 residues. Germline values: CDR1 PRHDT, CDR2 FYEKMQ (reference sequence). The J segment lost 5 bases and the V segment lost 4 bases, leaving 7 bases of the junction unmatched. DNA for the CDR3: TGTGCCAGCAGCTACGGGACTAGAGGGGACGAGCAGTACTTC. Amino acid sequence: CASSYGTRGDEQYF.

This chain links TRBV7-3 with TRBJ2-7; D gene ambiguous. The CDR3 runs 13 residues. Germline V CDR1 and CDR2: SGHTA, FQGTGA. V was trimmed by 5 bases and J by 7 bases, leaving 15 bases between them. The CDR3 sequence is CASSQTHYNEQYF. The CDR3, as DNA: TGTGCCAGCAGCCAAACTCACTACAATGAGCAGTACTTC.

J is TRBJ2-1 and V is TRBV7-7; 8 positions agree with TRBD2. Trimming took 4 bases from V and 8 from J; bases not matched to a gene: 10. Germline-derived CDR1 and CDR2 are SSHAT and FNYEAQ (reference sequence). This CDR3 is 15 amino acids long. The CDR3 region has the DNA TGTGCCAGCAGCTCCGCCGGGAGGGGTTTTGATGAGCAGTTCTTC. This sequence encodes CASSSAGRGFDEQFF.

The chain has TRBV7-3 and TRBJ2-2, with 7 bases identical to TRBD1. Germline V gene sequence: CDR1 SGHTA, CDR2 FQGTGA. With 5 bases clipped from V and 6 bases from J, the junction kept 3 bases outside the gene matches. This CDR3 has 13 residues. The CDR3 DNA is TGTGCCAGCAGCCCCGGGACAGCCGGGGAGCTGTTTTTT. Amino acid sequence: CASSPGTAGELFF.

This clonotype has just one count. The V call is TRBV11-2, the J call TRBJ1-6; maybe TRBD1 (6 bases). Germline CDR1 SGHAT, CDR2 FQNNGV. V was clipped by 3 bases and J by 10 bases, with 10 bases between them. CDR3 size: 13 residues. For the CDR3, the DNA is TGTGCCAGCAGCTTGCAGGGGCAGTCACCCCTCCACTTT. As protein: CASSLQGQSPLHF. Using reference TRBV11-2 and TRBJ1-6 for the parts outside the CDR3, the full variable domain is EAGVAQSPRYKIIEKRQSVAFWCNPISGHATLYWYQQILGQGPKLLIQFQNNGVVDDSQLPKDRFSAERLKGVDSTLKIQPAKLEDSAVYLCASSLQGQSPLHFGNGTRLTVT.

This chain links TRBV21-1 with TRBJ2-6. TRBV21-1 is described as a pseudogene. This CDR3 contains 17 residues. The CDR3 loop is CASSKDPSGTGANVLTF. The CDR3 DNA reads TGTGCCAGCAGCAAGGACCCGTCGGGGACTGGGGCCAACGTCCTGACTTTC.

The chain is built from TRBV7-9 and TRBJ2-4; D possibly corresponds to TRBD1 (6 bases). Trimming took off 5 bases at V and 6 bases at J, with 11 bases between the two ends. CDR1 is SEHNR, CDR2 FQNEAQ, per germline (reference sequence). CDR3 length equals 13 residues. CDR3 residues: CASSHGQLNIQYF. CDR3 DNA sequence: TGTGCCAGCAGCCACGGACAGCTAAACATTCAGTACTTC. Complete variable domain (other parts from reference TRBV7-9 and TRBJ2-4): DTGVSQNPRHKITKRGQNVTFRCDPISEHNRLYWYRQTLGQGPEFLTYFQNEAQLEKSRLLSDRFSAERPKGSFSTLEIQRTEQGDSAMYLCASSHGQLNIQYFGAGTRLSVL.

This sequence joins TRBV20-1 and TRBJ2-7, with D maybe TRBD1 (6 bases). This CDR3 is 15 amino acids long. V was trimmed by 5 bases and J by 5 bases, leaving 22 bases between them. Looked up from germline, CDR1 is DFQATT and CDR2 is SNEGSKA (reference sequence). The DNA of the CDR3 is TGCAGTGCTGGAAACAGGGTAAATGGGGCGGACGAGCAGTACTTC. It encodes CSAGNRVNGADEQYF.